A selection of T cell receptor beta chains follows, all from one sample in a study of cytomegalovirus exposure and HLA in healthy donors. Here immunoSEQ multiplex PCR was the method, and the copy in TCRdb shows in-frame clones only, minus some. The repertoire holds 150,000 or so clones, with approximately 75% as singletons. Sequencing input: PBMCs. The source of these receptors is a man over 45 in good health and CMV-seropositive. Both conserved end residues are part of each CDR3. Fields, in order: J gene, clone size, D gene, CDR3 length, V gene, CDR3 DNA, CDR3 protein. A D gene is named only where the DNA matches it firmly. The size field is filled for only some rows; it gives once, few, many or a size class.

>TRBJ2-7|.|TRBD1|14|TRBV25-1
TGTGCCAGCAGTGACTCGCAGGGGGTTTACGAGCAGTACTTC
CASSDSQGVYEQYF
>TRBJ2-3|.|.|18|TRBV15
TGTGCCACCAGCAGAGATCCGACGCGGGGCGCGGTGACAGATACGCAGTATTTT
CATSRDPTRGAVTDTQYF
>TRBJ1-1|few|TRBD1|13|TRBV28
TGTGCCAGCAGGGGACAGAAGAACACTGAAGCTTTCTTT
CASRGQKNTEAFF
>TRBJ1-3|.|TRBD1|14|TRBV29-1
TGCAGCGTCGACAGGGACAGAGATGGAAACACCATATATTTT
CSVDRDRDGNTIYF
>TRBJ2-5|.|.|14|TRBV7-9
TGTGCCAGCAGCTTCGGAGTTCCCCAAGAGACCCAGTACTTC
CASSFGVPQETQYF
>TRBJ2-1|.|.|12|TRBV12-5
TGTGCTAGTGGTTTGGCGGGGTCTCTTCAGTTCTTC
CASGLAGSLQFF
>TRBJ2-3|.|.|16|TRBV7-6
TGTGCCAGCAGCCGGCGGAGCGGCCCCAGCACAGATACGCAGTATTTT
CASSRRSGPSTDTQYF
>TRBJ2-5|.|.|15|TRBV6-1
TGTGCCAGCAGTGATCCTCGGACACCCCAAGAGACCCAGTACTTC
CASSDPRTPQETQYF
>TRBJ2-7|few|TRBD2|15|TRBV4-3
TGCGCCAGCAGCCAAGATCCGACCGGGAGGGCCGAGCAGTACTTC
CASSQDPTGRAEQYF
>TRBJ2-5|.|.|13|TRBV6-5
TGTGCCAGCAGTTACGGGCAGAGAGAGACCCAGTACTTC
CASSYGQRETQYF
>TRBJ2-7|.|.|16|TRBV4-3
TGCGCCAGCAGCCAAGATCTTGGGGGGGCGGTGTACGAGCAGTACTTC
CASSQDLGGAVYEQYF
>TRBJ2-1|.|.|12|TRBV7-9
TGTGCCAGCGCCCCGGGGTACAATGAGCAGTTCTTC
CASAPGYNEQFF
>TRBJ1-2|once|.|14|TRBV25-1
TGTGCCAGCAGTGTAGACAGATCCAACTATGGCTACACCTTC
CASSVDRSNYGYTF
>TRBJ1-4|.|.|15|TRBV19
TGTGCCAGTAGTAGGGCGGCGGGAGGCGGTGAAAAACTGTTTTTT
CASSRAAGGGEKLFF
>TRBJ2-7|.|TRBD2|16|TRBV6-4
TGTGCCAGCAGTGATCGACTAGCGGGGGCCATCTACGAGCAGTACTTC
CASSDRLAGAIYEQYF
>TRBJ1-5|.|TRBD1|14|TRBV7-9
TGTGCCAGCAGCACAGGGGGCGTGGGTCAGCCCCAGCATTTT
CASSTGGVGQPQHF
>TRBJ2-1|.|TRBD2|16|TRBV19
TGTGCCAGTAGTAGGTCGGGGGGTAGCGGGGGGGATGAGCAGTTCTTC
CASSRSGGSGGDEQFF
>TRBJ2-3|.|TRBD2|17|TRBV2
TGTGCCAGCAGTGATGCTCTAGCTAGCGGGGCCACAGATACGCAGTATTTT
CASSDALASGATDTQYF
>TRBJ2-2|.|.|15|TRBV11-3
TGTGCCAGCAGGCGGGACGGCTCGAACACCGGGGAGCTGTTTTTT
CASRRDGSNTGELFF
>TRBJ2-5|.|.|13|TRBV18
TGTGCCAGCTCGCCGGGGAGGCAAGAGACCCAGTACTTC
CASSPGRQETQYF
>TRBJ1-3|.|.|13|TRBV2
TGTGCCAGCACCCCACGGGGAGGAAACACCATATATTTT
CASTPRGGNTIYF